This T cell receptor beta chain was obtained from a study of T cell repertoires in cytomegalovirus infection. Study context: Indicated by public TCR beta signatures were CMV infection and matching HLA type.

Trimming removed 3 bases from V and 0 bases from J, with 10 bases in between. The CDR3 totals 15 residues. Germline V gives CDR1 SNHLY, CDR2 FYNNEI. TCRdb analysed the reads with MiXCR anew, one entry per CDR3 protein. The table has 310,000 or so distinct CDR3 sequences, 25% seen once. Findings and limits, study-wide: Individuals carrying CMV plus the relevant HLA were identified by cumulative frequency of public TCR beta families. HLA-C-restricted, CMV-specific TCR beta clonotypes were dominant ex vivo.

As regards this clonotype: Its antigen is as yet unknown.

The sequences come from cultured PBMCs, collected from culture after CMV antigen stimulation. This receptor was identified in a human donor in good health (CMV status not recorded). Some clones in this sample may be carry-over from other donors' samples. The chain carries TRBV2 and TRBJ2-3; D is perhaps TRBD1 (5 bases). CDR3 in DNA: TGTGCCAGCAGTGAGGCAGGGATTAGCACAGATACGCAGTATTTT. Encoded protein: CASSEAGISTDTQYF.